This T cell receptor beta chain appears in the sequencing data of a study of T cell responses to AZD1222 COVID-19 vaccine. Sequencing was performed with immunoSEQ multiplex PCR; in TCRdb, only in-frame clones are kept and a portion is missing. The repertoire holds fewer than 90,000 clones, 87% seen once, with under 25% in the top ten. Findings and limits, study-wide: Targets within unmutated variant regions were reportedly found for nearly half of spike-specific TCRs. Compared with day 0, the breadth and depth of the Spike-specific TCR repertoire rose significantly after two doses of AZD1222.

This CDR3 contains 13 residues. Germline loops: CDR1 MNHEY, CDR2 SVGAGI. With 7 bases clipped from V and 7 bases from J, the junction kept 5 bases outside the gene matches. Comments on this clone: The antigen remains undetermined.

The TCR comes from an adult in good health. This rearrangement joins TRBV6-5 to TRBJ1-1, with 11 bases aligning to TRBD1. The input for sequencing was peripheral blood, taken on day 0 of AZD1222 vaccination. CDR3 loop: CASKGTGGIEAFF. Here the CDR3 DNA reads TGTGCCAGCAAGGGGACAGGGGGGATTGAAGCTTTCTTT.